This T cell receptor (beta chain) comes out of a study of tumor and adjacent non-tumor tissue in lung cancer. Study at large: Aged about 31 to 85 years, patients included roughly ten men and several women with stage I to III disease.

The library came from three nested PCR rounds adapted from ARM-PCR protocols. TCRdb called the multiplex PCR reads again in MiXCR, with one record for every CDR3 protein. This repertoire shows 70,000 to 90,000 distinct CDR3 sequences, about four fifths found once; its top ten account for about half. No cell sorting was done before RNA was extracted from the tissue. Distant lung tissue was collected more than 3 cm away from the tumor edge. This clonotype appeared once. Relative to the germline gene, one junction end is altered; a read error may explain this. This clonotype was sampled from a man aged 55 to 70 with non-small cell lung cancer. Sequenced: distant non-tumor lung tissue.

The CDR3 sequence is CASSYQQGSIQPQHF. In DNA, the CDR3 is TGTGCAAGCAGTTACCAACAGGGAAGCATTCAGCCCCAGCATTTT. The chain links TRBV6-5 to TRBJ1-5; a possible D gene is TRBD1 (6 bases). Germline assignment: CDR1 MNHEY and CDR2 SVGAGI. This CDR3 spans 15 amino acids.